One T cell receptor beta chain is described in this entry. Its cognate antigen is unknown. The CDR3 extends over 16 amino acids. Germline V gene sequence: CDR1 SGDLS, CDR2 YYNGEE. V was pared by 4 bases and J by 7 bases, with 13 bases of the junction left unmatched. Data came from immunoSEQ multiplex PCR; TCRdb stores just in-frame clones and leaves some out. The sample shows about 1.1 million clones, 70% to 80% of them seen only once. This entry comes from a study of shared clonotypes between healthy human individuals. The overall study: Each donor contributed plates that comprised three CD4 naive, three CD4 memory, two CD8 naive and one CD8 memory.

Regarding the study as a whole: Despite large depth, sorted-subset datasets appeared incompletely sequenced. The study found about 5% of naive CD4 clonotypes shared across several donors.

The sequenced material came from memory CD4+ T cells from PBMCs. The subset: CD45RA-negative fraction. The sequence came from a man aged 18 to 35 in good health. Some clones in this sample may be carry-over from other donors' samples. V gene TRBV9 combines with J gene TRBJ2-2, with TRBD1 matching 7 bases. Here the CDR3 DNA reads TGTGCCAGCAGCCCGCGGACAGGCAGGGGCCTCGGGGAGCTGTTTTTT. It yields the protein CASSPRTGRGLGELFF.